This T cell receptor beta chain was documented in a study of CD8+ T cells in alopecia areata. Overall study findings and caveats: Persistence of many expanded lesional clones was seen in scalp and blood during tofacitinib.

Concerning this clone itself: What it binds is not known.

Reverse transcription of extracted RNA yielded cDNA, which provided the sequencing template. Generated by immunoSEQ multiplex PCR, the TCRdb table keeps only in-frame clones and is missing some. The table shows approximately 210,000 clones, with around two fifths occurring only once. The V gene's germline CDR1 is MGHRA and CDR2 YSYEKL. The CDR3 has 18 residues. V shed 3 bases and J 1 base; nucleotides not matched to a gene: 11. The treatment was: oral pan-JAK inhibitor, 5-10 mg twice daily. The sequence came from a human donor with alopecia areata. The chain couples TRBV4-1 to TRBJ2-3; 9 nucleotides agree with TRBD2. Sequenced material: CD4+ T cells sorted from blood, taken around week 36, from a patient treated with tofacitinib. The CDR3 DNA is TGCGCCAGCAGCCACGAATCCCTACGACTAGCGGGCACAGATACGCAGTATTTT. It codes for CASSHESLRLAGTDTQYF.